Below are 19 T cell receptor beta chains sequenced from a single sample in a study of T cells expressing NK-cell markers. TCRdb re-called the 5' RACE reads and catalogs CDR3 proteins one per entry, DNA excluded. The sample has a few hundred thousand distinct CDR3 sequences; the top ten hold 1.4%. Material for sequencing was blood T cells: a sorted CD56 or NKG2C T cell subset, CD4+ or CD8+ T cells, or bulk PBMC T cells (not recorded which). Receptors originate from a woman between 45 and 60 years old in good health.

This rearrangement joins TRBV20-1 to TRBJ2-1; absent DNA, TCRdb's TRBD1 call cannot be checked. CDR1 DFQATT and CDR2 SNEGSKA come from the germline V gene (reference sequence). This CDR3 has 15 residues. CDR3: CSASAPWGAYNEQFF.

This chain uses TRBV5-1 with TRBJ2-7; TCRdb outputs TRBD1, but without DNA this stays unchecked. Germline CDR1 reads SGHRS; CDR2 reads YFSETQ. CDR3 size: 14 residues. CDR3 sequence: CASSEDSGRYEQYF.

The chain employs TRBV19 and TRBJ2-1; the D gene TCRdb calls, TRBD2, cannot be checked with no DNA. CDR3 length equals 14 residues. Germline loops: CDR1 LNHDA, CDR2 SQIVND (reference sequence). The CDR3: CASSGTSGGDEQFF.

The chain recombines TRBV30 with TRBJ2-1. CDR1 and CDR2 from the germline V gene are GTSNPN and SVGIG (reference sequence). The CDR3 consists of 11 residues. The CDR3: CAWRLSHEQFF.

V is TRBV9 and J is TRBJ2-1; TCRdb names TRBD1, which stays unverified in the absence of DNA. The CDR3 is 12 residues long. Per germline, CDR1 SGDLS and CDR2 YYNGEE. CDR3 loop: CASRADRGVPFF.

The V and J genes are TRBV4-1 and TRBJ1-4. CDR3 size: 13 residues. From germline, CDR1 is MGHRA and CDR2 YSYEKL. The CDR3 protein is CASSRTENEKLFF.

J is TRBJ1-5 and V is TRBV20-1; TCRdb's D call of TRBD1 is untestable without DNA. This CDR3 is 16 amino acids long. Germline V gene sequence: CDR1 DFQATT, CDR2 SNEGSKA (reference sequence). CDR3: CSATGEVFRGNQPQHF.

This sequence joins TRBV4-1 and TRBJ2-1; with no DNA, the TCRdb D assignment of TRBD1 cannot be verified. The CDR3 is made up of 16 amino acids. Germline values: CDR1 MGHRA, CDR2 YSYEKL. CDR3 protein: CASSQVRQVPYNEQFF.

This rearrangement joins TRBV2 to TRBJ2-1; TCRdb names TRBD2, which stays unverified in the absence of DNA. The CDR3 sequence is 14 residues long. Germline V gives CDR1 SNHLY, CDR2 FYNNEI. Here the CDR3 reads CASSATSVGNEQFF.

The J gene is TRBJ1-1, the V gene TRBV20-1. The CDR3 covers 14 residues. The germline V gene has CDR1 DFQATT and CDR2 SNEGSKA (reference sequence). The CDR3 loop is CSARWLALNTEAFF.

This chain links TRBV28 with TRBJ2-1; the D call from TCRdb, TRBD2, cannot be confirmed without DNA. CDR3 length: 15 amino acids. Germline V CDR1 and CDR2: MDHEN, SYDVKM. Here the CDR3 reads CASRERAHTYNEQFF.

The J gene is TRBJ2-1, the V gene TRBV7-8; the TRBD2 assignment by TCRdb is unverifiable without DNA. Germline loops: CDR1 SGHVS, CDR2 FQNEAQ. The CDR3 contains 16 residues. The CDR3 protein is CASSERTSGSSNEQFF.

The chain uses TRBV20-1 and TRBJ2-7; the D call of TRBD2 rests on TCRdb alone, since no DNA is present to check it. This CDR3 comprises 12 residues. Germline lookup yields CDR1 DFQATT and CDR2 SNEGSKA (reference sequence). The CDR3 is CSGDRRRSEQYF.

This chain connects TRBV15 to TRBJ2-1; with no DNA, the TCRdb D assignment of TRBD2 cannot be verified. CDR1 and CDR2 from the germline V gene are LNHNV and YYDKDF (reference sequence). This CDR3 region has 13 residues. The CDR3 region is CATVGEVNNEQFF.

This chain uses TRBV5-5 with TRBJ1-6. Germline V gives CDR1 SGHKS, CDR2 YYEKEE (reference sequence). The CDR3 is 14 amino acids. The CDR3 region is CASSLDFLSSPLHF.

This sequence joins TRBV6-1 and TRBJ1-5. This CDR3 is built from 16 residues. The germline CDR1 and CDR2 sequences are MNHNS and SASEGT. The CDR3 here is CASSEAFRLSNQPQHF.

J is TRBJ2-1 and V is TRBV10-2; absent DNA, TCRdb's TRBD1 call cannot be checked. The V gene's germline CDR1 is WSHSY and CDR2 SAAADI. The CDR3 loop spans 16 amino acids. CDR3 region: CASSGLTSPLYNEQFF.

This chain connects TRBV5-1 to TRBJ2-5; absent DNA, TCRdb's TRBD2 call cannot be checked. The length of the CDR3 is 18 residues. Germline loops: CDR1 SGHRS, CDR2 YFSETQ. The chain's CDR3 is CASSPMMVAGEGRETQYF.

The CDR3: CASRGRGNEKLFF. The rearrangement uses TRBV12-3 or TRBV12-4 and TRBJ1-4; the D call of TRBD1 rests on TCRdb alone, since no DNA is present to check it. The CDR3 length is 13 residues.